Following are 8 T cell receptor beta chains from one sample sequenced in a study of early T cells in non-severe SARS-CoV-2 infection. In TCRdb, the 5' RACE reads were re-called with MiXCR into one record per CDR3 protein. The table includes about 22,000 distinct CDR3 sequences, under 4.5% detected once. The sequencing sample was made of whole blood. The receptors derive from an adult who was a healthcare worker with PCR-confirmed SARS-CoV-2 infection or an uninfected control (not recorded which).

This clonotype occurred many times. V gene TRBV7-8 combines with J gene TRBJ2-7; D might be TRBD2 (5 bases). This CDR3 is built from 11 residues. V lost 7 bases and J 4 bases, leaving 8 bases between the germline ends. Germline CDR1 reads SGHVS; CDR2 reads FQNEAQ. The CDR3 coding sequence is TGTGCCAGCAAATCGGGATACGAGCAGTACTTC. Translating it yields CASKSGYEQYF.

The table lists this clonotype with many counts. This chain connects TRBV10-2 to TRBJ2-1; unclear D gene. Germline CDR1 and CDR2: WSHSY and SAAADI. CDR3 size: 13 residues. Trimming took off 4 bases at V and 3 bases at J, with 7 bases between the two ends. CDR3 bases: TGCGCCAGCAGTGGACTGAACTACAATGAGCAGTTCTTC. Encoded protein: CASSGLNYNEQFF.

This clonotype has only a few counts. CDR3 loop: CASRGTGVDQPQHF. The DNA for the CDR3 is TGTGCCAGCAGAGGGACAGGGGTCGATCAGCCCCAGCATTTT. The V and J genes are TRBV2 and TRBJ1-5, with 10 bases aligning to TRBD1. The length of the CDR3 is 14 residues. Germline CDR1 and CDR2: SNHLY and FYNNEI. V dropped 6 bases and J dropped 5; count of bases not matched to a gene: 4.

This clonotype was observed many times. The chain joins TRBV10-3 to TRBJ2-7, with 9 bases fitting TRBD1. The V segment lost 6 bases and the J segment 5 bases; nucleotides outside the gene matches: 8. The CDR3 length is 14 residues. Germline V gene sequence: CDR1 ENHRY, CDR2 SYGVKD. The CDR3 DNA follows: TGTGCCATCAGACCGGGGACAGGGCACAACGAGCAGTACTTC. This sequence encodes CAIRPGTGHNEQYF.

Many counts were recorded for this clonotype. V and J are TRBV20-1 and TRBJ1-2; TRBD1 is a possible D gene (5 bases). The CDR3 length is 13 residues. Germline assignment: CDR1 DFQATT and CDR2 SNEGSKA (reference sequence). V was trimmed by 6 bases and J by 6 bases, leaving 17 bases between them. CDR3 DNA sequence: TGCAGTGCGATTGAGTGGGGAGGGGATGGCTACACCTTC. Translated: CSAIEWGGDGYTF.

In this sample, this clonotype turned up a few times. This rearrangement joins TRBV7-9 to TRBJ2-7; 9 bases match TRBD1. Germline loops: CDR1 SEHNR, CDR2 FQNEAQ (reference sequence). This CDR3 is built from 15 residues. The V and J ends lost 4 bases and 5 bases, in that order; junction bases with no gene match: 9. The DNA of the CDR3 is TGTGCCAGCAGCTCACACGGGACAGGGAGGGACGAGCAGTACTTC. As protein: CASSSHGTGRDEQYF.

Many counts were recorded for this clonotype. V gene TRBV5-4 combines with J gene TRBJ2-1; the D gene is possibly TRBD1 (6 bases). Trimming cost V 5 bases and J 0 bases, with 18 bases left between them. CDR1 is SGHNT, CDR2 YYREEE, per germline (reference sequence). The CDR3 totals 17 residues. In nucleotides, the CDR3 is TGTGCCAGCAGAATTGCAACGGACAGAGGCTCCTACAATGAGCAGTTCTTC. This codes for CASRIATDRGSYNEQFF.

The chain carries TRBV3-1 and TRBJ2-5, with no clear D. V lost 0 bases and J 4 bases, leaving 9 bases between the germline ends. Germline V gene sequence: CDR1 LGHDT, CDR2 YNNKEL (reference sequence). The CDR3 totals 14 residues. In DNA form, the CDR3 reads TGTGCCAGCAGCCAAGATGTGGCAGTAGAGACCCAGTACTTC. This translates into CASSQDVAVETQYF.